This T cell receptor beta chain was found in a study of T cells after yellow fever vaccination. At least ten counts were recorded for this clonotype. Its ends do not fully match the called genes, so a read error is possible. From germline, CDR1 is DFQATT and CDR2 SNEGSKA (reference sequence). The CDR3 length is 13 residues. A single record per CDR3 protein comes from TCRdb applying MiXCR to the 5' RACE reads. The data contain about 260,000 distinct CDR3 sequences, about 3.5% of them singletons. Material: PBMCs, obtained 15 days after the yellow fever booster vaccination. The clonotype originates from a young man who received the YFV17D yellow fever vaccine. The chain combines TRBV20-1 with TRBJ2-1; D remains unclear. The CDR3 loop is CSARVSAGAEQFF. In nucleotides, the CDR3 is TGCAGTGCAAGAGTCTCGGCAGGAGCTGAGCAGTTCTTC.